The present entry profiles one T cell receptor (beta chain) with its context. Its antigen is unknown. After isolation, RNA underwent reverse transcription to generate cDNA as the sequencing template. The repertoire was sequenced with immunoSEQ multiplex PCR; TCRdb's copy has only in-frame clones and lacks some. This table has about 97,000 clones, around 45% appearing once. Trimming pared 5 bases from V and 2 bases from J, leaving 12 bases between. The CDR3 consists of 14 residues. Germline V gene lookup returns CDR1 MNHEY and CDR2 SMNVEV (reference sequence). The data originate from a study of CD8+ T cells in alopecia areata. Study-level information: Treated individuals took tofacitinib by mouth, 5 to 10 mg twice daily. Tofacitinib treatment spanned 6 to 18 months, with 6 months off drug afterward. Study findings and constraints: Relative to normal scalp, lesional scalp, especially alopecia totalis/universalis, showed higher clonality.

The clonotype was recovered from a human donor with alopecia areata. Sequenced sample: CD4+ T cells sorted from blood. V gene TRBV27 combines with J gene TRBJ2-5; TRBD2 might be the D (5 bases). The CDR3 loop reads CASSSQLVQETQYF. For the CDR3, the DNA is TGTGCCAGCAGTAGCCAACTAGTGCAAGAGACCCAGTACTTC.